Listed below are T cell receptor beta chains from one sample, sequenced in a study of T cell repertoires in cytomegalovirus infection. No antigen has been identified for these receptors. TCRdb re-called the reads with MiXCR, one entry per CDR3 protein. The sample carries approximately 110,000 distinct CDR3 sequences, around 29% recorded once. The sequences come from CD8+ T cells from cultured PBMCs, collected from culture after CMV antigen stimulation. These receptor sequences come from a human donor in good health (CMV status not recorded). Some clones in this sample may be carry-over from other donors' samples. The CDR3 runs from the conserved cysteine through the conserved F or W. D genes are given only for firm matches. Only some rows state a clone size, as once, few, many or a class for expanded clones.

V	J	D	size	CDR3	DNA
TRBV12-3/TRBV12-4	TRBJ2-3	.	few	CASSTGVSSTDTQYF	TGTGCCAGCAGTACAGGAGTATCTAGCACAGATACGCAGTATTTT
TRBV4-1	TRBJ2-7	TRBD1	.	CASSHRPWTGDTYEQYF	TGCGCCAGCAGCCACCGCCCCTGGACAGGTGATACCTACGAGCAGTACTTC
TRBV6-6	TRBJ1-1	.	.	CASSLTSTEAFF	TGTGCCAGCAGCCTGACAAGTACGGAAGCTTTCTTT
TRBV6-6	TRBJ1-5	.	.	CAEGEEDQPQHF	TGTGCCGAAGGGGAAGAAGATCAGCCCCAGCATTTT
TRBV12-3/TRBV12-4	TRBJ2-1	.	many	CASGVSPRGDNEQFF	TGTGCCAGCGGCGTCTCCCCTAGGGGCGATAATGAGCAGTTCTTC
TRBV6-8	TRBJ2-1	.	.	CASSYGRPTYNEQFF	TGTGCCAGCAGTTACGGCAGGCCGACCTACAATGAGCAGTTCTTC
TRBV20-1	TRBJ1-3	.	.	CSARDFGEAGSSSGNTIYF	TGCAGTGCTAGAGATTTTGGGGAGGCGGGTTCGAGCTCTGGAAACACCATATATTTT
TRBV7-2	TRBJ2-7	TRBD1	few	CASSPTTGAYEQYF	TGTGCCAGCAGCCCAACGACAGGGGCCTACGAGCAGTACTTC
TRBV7-9	TRBJ2-2	.	many	CASSLGGLNTGELFF	TGTGCCAGCAGCTTAGGGGGCCTCAACACCGGGGAGCTGTTTTTT
TRBV30	TRBJ2-7	.	.	CAWSDGARPSYEQYF	TGTGCCTGGAGTGACGGGGCCCGGCCATCCTACGAGCAGTACTTC
TRBV28	TRBJ2-1	.	few	CASSLGDHSYNEQFF	TGTGCCAGCAGTTTGGGGGACCACTCCTACAATGAGCAGTTCTTC
TRBV11-2	TRBJ2-3	TRBD2	few	CASSPRTSGDTQYF	TGTGCCAGCAGCCCGAGGACTAGCGGAGATACGCAGTATTTT
TRBV7-9	TRBJ1-1	.	many	CASSLDHPAFF	TGTGCCAGCAGCTTAGACCATCCCGCTTTCTTT
TRBV7-6	TRBJ1-1	TRBD1	.	CASSLRQGEKNTEAFF	TGTGCCAGCAGCCTCCGACAGGGGGAAAAGAACACTGAAGCTTTCTTT
TRBV28	TRBJ1-1	.	.	CAITRTDGTEAFF	TGTGCCATCACAAGGACAGACGGTACTGAAGCTTTCTTT